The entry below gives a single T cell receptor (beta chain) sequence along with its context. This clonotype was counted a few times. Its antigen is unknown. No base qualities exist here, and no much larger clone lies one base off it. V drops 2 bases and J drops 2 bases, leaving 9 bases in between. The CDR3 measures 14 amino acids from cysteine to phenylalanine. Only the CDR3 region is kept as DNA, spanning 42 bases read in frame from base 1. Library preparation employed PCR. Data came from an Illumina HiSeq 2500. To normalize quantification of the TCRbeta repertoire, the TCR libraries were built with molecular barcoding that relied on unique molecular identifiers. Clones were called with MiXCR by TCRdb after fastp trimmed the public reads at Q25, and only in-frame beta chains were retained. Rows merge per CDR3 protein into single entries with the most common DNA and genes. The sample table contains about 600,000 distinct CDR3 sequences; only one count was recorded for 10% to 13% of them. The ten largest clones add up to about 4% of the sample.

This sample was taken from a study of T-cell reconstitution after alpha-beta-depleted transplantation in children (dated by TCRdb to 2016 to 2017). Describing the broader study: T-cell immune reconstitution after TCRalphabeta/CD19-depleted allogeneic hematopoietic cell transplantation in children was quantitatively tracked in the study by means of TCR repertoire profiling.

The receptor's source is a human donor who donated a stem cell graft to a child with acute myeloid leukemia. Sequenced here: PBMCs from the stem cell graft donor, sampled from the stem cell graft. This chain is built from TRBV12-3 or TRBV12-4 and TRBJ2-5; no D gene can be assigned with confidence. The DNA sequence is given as TGTGCCAGCAGTTTATATGGTGGACAAGAGACCCAGTACTTC. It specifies CASSLYGGQETQYF.